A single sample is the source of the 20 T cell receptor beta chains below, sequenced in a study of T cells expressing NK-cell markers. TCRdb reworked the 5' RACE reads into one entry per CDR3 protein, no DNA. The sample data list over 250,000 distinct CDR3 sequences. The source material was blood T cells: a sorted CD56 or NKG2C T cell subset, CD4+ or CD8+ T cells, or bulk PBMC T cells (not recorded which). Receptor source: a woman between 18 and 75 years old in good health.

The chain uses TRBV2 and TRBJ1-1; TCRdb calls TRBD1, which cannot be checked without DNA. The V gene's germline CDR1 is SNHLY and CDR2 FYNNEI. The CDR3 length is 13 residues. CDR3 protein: CASLLPGTIKAFF.

CDR3 sequence: CASSLSGLVPDTQYF. The rearrangement links TRBV7-8 to TRBJ2-3. The CDR3 has 15 residues. Germline CDR1 and CDR2: SGHVS and FQNEAQ. The full variable domain, completed using reference TRBV7-8 and TRBJ2-3, is GAGVSQSPRYKVAKRGQDVALRCDPISGHVSLFWYQQALGQGPEFLTYFQNEAQLDKSGLPSDRFFAERPEGSVSTLKIQRTQQEDSAVYLCASSLSGLVPDTQYFGPGTRLTVL.

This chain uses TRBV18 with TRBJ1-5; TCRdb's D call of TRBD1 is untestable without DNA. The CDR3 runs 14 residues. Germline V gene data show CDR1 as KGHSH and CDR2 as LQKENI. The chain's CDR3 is CASSPQGADQPQHF.

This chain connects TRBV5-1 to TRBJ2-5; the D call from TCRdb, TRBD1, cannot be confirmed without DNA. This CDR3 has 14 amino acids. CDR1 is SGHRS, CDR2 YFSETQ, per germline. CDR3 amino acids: CASSPQGAQETQYF.

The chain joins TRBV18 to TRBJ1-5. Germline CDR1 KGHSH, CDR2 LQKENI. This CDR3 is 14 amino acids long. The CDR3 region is CASSPNPSGQPQHF.

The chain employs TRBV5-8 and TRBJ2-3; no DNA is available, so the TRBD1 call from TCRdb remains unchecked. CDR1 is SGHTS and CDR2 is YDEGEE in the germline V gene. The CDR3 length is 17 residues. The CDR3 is CASSSGTGRVREDTQYF.

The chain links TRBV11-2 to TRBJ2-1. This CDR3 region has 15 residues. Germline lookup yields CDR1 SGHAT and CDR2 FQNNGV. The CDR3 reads CASSFLLATYNEQFF.

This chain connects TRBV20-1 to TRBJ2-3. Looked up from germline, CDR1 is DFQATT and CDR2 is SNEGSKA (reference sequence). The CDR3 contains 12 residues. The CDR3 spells CSAQRGSDTQYF.

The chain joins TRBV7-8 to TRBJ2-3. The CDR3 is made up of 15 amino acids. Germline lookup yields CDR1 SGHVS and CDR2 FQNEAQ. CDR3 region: CASSFRAYSTDTQYF.

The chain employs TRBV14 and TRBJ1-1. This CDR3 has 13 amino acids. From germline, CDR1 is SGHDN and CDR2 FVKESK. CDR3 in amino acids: CASSQGVLAEAFF. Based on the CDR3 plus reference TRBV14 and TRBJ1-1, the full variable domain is EAGVTQFPSHSVIEKGQTVTLRCDPISGHDNLYWYRRVMGKEIKFLLHFVKESKQDESGMPNNRFLAERTGGTYSTLKVQPAELEDSGVYFCASSQGVLAEAFFGQGTRLTVV.

CDR3 sequence: CASSQSTGPSYEQYF. The V call is TRBV4-3, the J call TRBJ2-7; with no DNA, the TCRdb D assignment of TRBD1 cannot be verified. CDR1 and CDR2 (germline): LGHNA, YSLEER. The CDR3 sequence is 15 residues long.

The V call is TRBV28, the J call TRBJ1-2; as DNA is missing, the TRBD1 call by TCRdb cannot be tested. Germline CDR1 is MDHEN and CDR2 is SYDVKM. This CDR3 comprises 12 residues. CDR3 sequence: CASTDSNYGYTF.

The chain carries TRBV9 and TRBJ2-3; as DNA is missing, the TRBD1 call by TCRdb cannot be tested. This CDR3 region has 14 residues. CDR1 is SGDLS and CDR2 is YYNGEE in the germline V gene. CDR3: CASSVRTGKDTQYF.

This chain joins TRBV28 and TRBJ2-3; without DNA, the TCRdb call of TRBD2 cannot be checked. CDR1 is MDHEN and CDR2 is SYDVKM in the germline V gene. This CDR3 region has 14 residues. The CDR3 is CASRSGGPTDTQYF.

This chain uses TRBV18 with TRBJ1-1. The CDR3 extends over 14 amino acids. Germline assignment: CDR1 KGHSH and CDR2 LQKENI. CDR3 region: CASSTPSWNTEAFF.

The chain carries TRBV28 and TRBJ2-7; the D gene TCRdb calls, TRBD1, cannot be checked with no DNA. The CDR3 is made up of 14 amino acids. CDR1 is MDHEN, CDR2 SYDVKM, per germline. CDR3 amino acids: CASSFSTGGSEQYF.

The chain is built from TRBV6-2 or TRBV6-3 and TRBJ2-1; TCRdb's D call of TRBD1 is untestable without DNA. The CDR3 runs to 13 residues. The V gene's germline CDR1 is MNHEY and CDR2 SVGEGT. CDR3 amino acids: CASSYVGQTSSFF.

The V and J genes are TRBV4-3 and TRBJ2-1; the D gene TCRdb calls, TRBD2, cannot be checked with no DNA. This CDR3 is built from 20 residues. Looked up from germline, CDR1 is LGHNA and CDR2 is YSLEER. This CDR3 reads CASSRRGLAGGPTYGNEQFF.

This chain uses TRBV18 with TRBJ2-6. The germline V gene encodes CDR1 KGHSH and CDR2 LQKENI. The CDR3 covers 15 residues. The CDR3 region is CASSPRVTGANVLTF.

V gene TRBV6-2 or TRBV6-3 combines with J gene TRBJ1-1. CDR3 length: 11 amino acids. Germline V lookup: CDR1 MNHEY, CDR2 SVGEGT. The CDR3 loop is CATTENTEAFF.